The 2 T cell receptor beta chains below all came from one sample that was sequenced in a study of T cells in Graves' hyperthyroidism and ophthalmopathy. There were TCR beta CDR3 regions amplified from RNA transcripts. Carried out on the TCR CDR3, a first-round RT-PCR used the HTBI primer set. TCRdb ran MiXCR on the multiplex PCR reads and lists one entry per CDR3 protein. Of a few hundred thousand distinct CDR3 sequences detected, under 15% appear once; the ten largest clones hold 9.2%. The material sequenced was blood. The source of these receptors is a woman under 30 with Graves' hyperthyroidism.

This clonotype was seen ten or more times. V usage is TRBV5-1 and J usage is TRBJ2-7; D may match TRBD1 or TRBD2 (5 bases each). This CDR3 has 14 amino acids. V was clipped by 3 bases and J by 0 bases, with 10 bases between them. Germline CDR1 is SGHRS and CDR2 is YFSETQ. CDR3 amino acids: CASSYGAPSYEQYF. The CDR3 region has the DNA TGCGCCAGCAGCTACGGGGCCCCCTCCTACGAGCAGTACTTC.

This clonotype came up many times. V is TRBV6-1 and J is TRBJ1-1, with D perhaps TRBD1 (5 bases). This CDR3 has 12 residues. Germline-derived CDR1 and CDR2 are MNHNS and SASEGT. V lost 7 bases to trimming and J lost 1 base, with 7 bases between them. CDR3: CASITGNTEAFF. The CDR3 DNA follows: TGTGCCAGCATAACAGGGAACACTGAAGCTTTCTTT.